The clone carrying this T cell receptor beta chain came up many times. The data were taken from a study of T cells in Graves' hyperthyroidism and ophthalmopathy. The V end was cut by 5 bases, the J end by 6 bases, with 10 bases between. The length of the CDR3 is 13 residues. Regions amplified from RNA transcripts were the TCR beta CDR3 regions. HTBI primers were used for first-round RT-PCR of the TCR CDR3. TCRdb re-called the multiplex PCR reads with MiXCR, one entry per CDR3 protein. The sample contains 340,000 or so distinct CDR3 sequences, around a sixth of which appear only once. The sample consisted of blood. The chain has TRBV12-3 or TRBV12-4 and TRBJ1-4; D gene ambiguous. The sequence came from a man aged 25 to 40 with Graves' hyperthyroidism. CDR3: CASSPGVHEKLFF. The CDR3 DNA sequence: TGTGCCAGCAGTCCCGGGGTGCATGAAAAACTGTTTTTT.